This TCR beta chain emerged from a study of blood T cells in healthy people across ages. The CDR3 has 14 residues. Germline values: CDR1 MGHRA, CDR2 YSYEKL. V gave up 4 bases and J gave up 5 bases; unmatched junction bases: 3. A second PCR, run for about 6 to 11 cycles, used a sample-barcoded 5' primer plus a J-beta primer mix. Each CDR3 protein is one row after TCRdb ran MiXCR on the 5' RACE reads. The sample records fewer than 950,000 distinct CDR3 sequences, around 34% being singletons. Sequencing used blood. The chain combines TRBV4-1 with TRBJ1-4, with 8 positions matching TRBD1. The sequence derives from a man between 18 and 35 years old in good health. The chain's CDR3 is CASSRGTGNEKLFF. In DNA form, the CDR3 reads TGCGCCAGCAGCCGCGGGACAGGAAATGAAAAACTGTTTTTT.